Listed below are T cell receptor beta chains from one sample, sequenced in a study of blood T cell repertoires in COVID-19. Only in-frame clones appear in the TCRdb table, and some are missing; sequencing was by immunoSEQ multiplex PCR. The data hold around 99,000 clones, with 80% observed a single time. Sequencing was performed on peripheral blood. Receptors were obtained from a human donor in a cohort sampled during active or convalescent COVID-19. The conserved cysteine and the conserved F or W are not part of the CDR3 here. Each record gives: V gene, J gene, clone size, CDR3 protein. Some rows have no size entry. The others give once, few or many, or a class for an expanded clone.

TRBV19	TRBJ1-1	-	ASLPIFRGRGTEAF
TRBV5-4	TRBJ2-5	once	ASSLGRSPETQY
TRBV27	TRBJ2-7	-	ASSHFGLAGGDEQY
TRBV5-1	TRBJ2-4	-	ASRATGGTVAKNIQY
TRBV2	TRBJ1-5	-	ASRTFRDSNQPQH
TRBV20-1	TRBJ2-7	-	SASVLAVLYEQY
TRBV5-4	TRBJ1-2	-	ASKIVWQPYT
TRBV6-6	TRBJ1-1	-	ASTHIRGNTEAF
TRBV7-2	TRBJ1-1	few	ASTHLGGGFTEAF
TRBV7-8	TRBJ2-7	once	ASSSMGRRQGILPFSYEQY
TRBV7-2	TRBJ2-5	-	ASSLGPWTQETQY
TRBV7-2	TRBJ2-6	once	ASSRDSATNVLT
TRBV11-2	TRBJ2-5	once	ASSLRRLAGGPETQY
TRBV28	TRBJ1-1	-	ASSLRGYGTEAF
TRBV6-2/TRBV6-3	TRBJ2-7	once	ASSKQGAFYEQY
TRBV11-2	TRBJ2-7	-	ASSWSGEQY
TRBV6-5	TRBJ1-6	-	ASRGQGNSPLH
TRBV29-1	TRBJ1-2	-	SVESAWDRGLNYGYT
TRBV7-3	TRBJ2-2	once	ASSRGGTGELF
TRBV9	TRBJ2-1	-	ASSVEGAHYNEQF
TRBV7-2	TRBJ2-2	once	ASSFARGGSGELF
TRBV27	TRBJ1-5	-	ASARAGNQPQH
TRBV5-6	TRBJ2-7	-	ASSLGLASYEQY
TRBV7-9	TRBJ1-2	-	ASSLGQTGGYT
TRBV7-9	TRBJ1-2	once	ASSPAPTGGYT
TRBV30	TRBJ2-6	-	AWSGLAGEGGANVLT
TRBV6-1	TRBJ2-3	-	ASSERLAGGLGDTQY
TRBV29-1	TRBJ2-1	-	SVAGTTSSYNEQF